This T cell receptor beta chain was profiled in a study of graft-versus-host responses after intestinal transplantation. Study summary: For around 3 years after anti-thymocyte globulin induction, all recipients took tacrolimus and steroids. The study's findings and limits: Those patients showing graft-donor T cell macrochimerism displayed high graft-versus-host to host-versus-graft clonal ratios in allografts. Early post-transplant falls in HvG clones accompanied the peak levels of circulating GvH clones.

The CDR3 runs 14 residues. V shed 6 bases, J shed 5 bases, and the junction held 6 bases outside the gene matches. Germline CDR1 and CDR2: SNHLY and FYNNEI. Clones were sequenced by immunoSEQ multiplex PCR, and TCRdb holds only the in-frame ones, with some missing. The repertoire holds 70,000 to 95,000 clones, with around 93% as singletons. Note on this clone: Its antigen is currently unknown.

This TCR came from a human donor who was the organ donor for an intestinal transplant. Sequenced here: unstimulated CD8+ T cells sorted from spleen or lymph node cells, sampled before transplant. The chain has TRBV2 and TRBJ1-5; 8 bases agree with TRBD1. This chain's CDR3 is CASSTQGGDQPQHF. In DNA form, the CDR3 reads TGTGCCAGCAGCACACAGGGGGGGGATCAGCCCCAGCATTTT. The complete variable domain, with remaining parts taken from reference TRBV2 and TRBJ1-5, reads EPEVTQTPSHQVTQMGQEVILRCVPISNHLYFYWYRQILGQKVEFLVSFYNNEISEKSEIFDDQFSVERPDGSNFTLKIRSTKLEDSAMYFCASSTQGGDQPQHFGDGTRLSIL.